The 14 T cell receptor beta chains listed next were all sequenced from one sample in a study of T cells in narcolepsy. The protocol was immunoSEQ multiplex PCR, while the TCRdb copy is restricted to in-frame clones and leaves out a portion. The table includes fewer than 35,000 clones, roughly four fifths detected once. Sequencing input: memory (CD45RA-) CD4+ T cells from blood. These receptors were collected from a human donor in good health.

This chain joins TRBV2 and TRBJ2-1; D perhaps matches TRBD2 (5 bases). CDR1 SNHLY and CDR2 FYNNEI come from the germline V gene. The germline V and J ends were trimmed by 7 bases and 4 bases, with 11 bases remaining between them. CDR3 length: 13 residues. The DNA for the CDR3 is TGTGCCAGCAATATAGGAGGTTACAATGAGCAGTTCTTC. Amino acid sequence: CASNIGGYNEQFF.

The J gene is TRBJ2-4, the V gene TRBV28; the match to TRBD1 covers 10 bases. The CDR3 is made up of 16 amino acids. From germline, CDR1 is MDHEN and CDR2 SYDVKM. J lost 8 bases, V lost 6 bases, and 13 bases had no gene match. CDR3 residues: CASSLTGTGVKDIQYF. The CDR3 DNA reads TGTGCCAGCAGCCTAACCGGGACAGGGGTAAAGGACATTCAGTACTTC.

The rearrangement joins TRBV9 to TRBJ2-1; 11 bases agree with TRBD1. Trimming cost V 1 base and J 4 bases; bases outside gene matches: 4. Per the germline V gene, CDR1 is SGDLS and CDR2 is YYNGEE. The CDR3 loop spans 16 amino acids. CDR3 in amino acids: CASSVRGQGVYNEQFF. The CDR3 DNA reads TGTGCCAGCAGCGTACGGGGACAGGGGGTATACAATGAGCAGTTCTTC. The whole variable domain, filled in from reference TRBV9 and TRBJ2-1, reads DSGVTQTPKHLITATGQRVTLRCSPRSGDLSVYWYQQSLDQGLQFLIQYYNGEERAKGNILERFSAQQFPDLHSELNLSSLELGDSALYFCASSVRGQGVYNEQFFGPGTRLTVL.

The V gene is TRBV5-5, the J gene TRBJ2-1; D is perhaps TRBD2 (6 bases). Germline CDR1 SGHKS, CDR2 YYEKEE (reference sequence). V was shortened by 5 bases and J by 7 bases, with 19 bases between the two germline ends. The CDR3 runs 15 residues. Written as DNA, the CDR3 is TGTGCCAGCAGTCCGCTAGGAACTAGCTTGAATGAGCAGTTCTTC. It is translated as CASSPLGTSLNEQFF.

This chain joins TRBV6-4 and TRBJ1-2; D is perhaps TRBD1 (6 bases). The CDR3 is 14 residues long. CDR1 is MRHNA, CDR2 SNTAGT, per germline. V was trimmed by 6 bases and J by 7 bases, leaving 18 bases between them. In DNA, the CDR3 is TGTGCCAGCAGCGAACCGACAGGAGGTAGTGGCTACACCTTC. It specifies CASSEPTGGSGYTF.

This clone appeared a single time. The chain carries TRBV30 and TRBJ1-2; TRBD1 agrees at 8 bases. CDR3 size: 14 residues. The V gene end was trimmed by 1 base and the J gene end by 4 bases; junction bases not matched to a gene: 5. Germline CDR1 GTSNPN, CDR2 SVGIG (reference sequence). CDR3 loop: CAWSARGPSYGYTF. The CDR3 region has the DNA TGTGCCTGGAGTGCCAGGGGGCCTAGCTATGGCTACACCTTC.

V is TRBV28 and J is TRBJ2-7; perhaps TRBD2 as D (6 bases). The V and J ends lost 6 bases and 0 bases respectively, with 18 bases between them. This CDR3 has 16 amino acids. CDR1 is MDHEN, CDR2 SYDVKM, per germline. CDR3 DNA: TGTGCCAGCAGCTCCCACGCTGGAGCGGGCTCCTACGAGCAGTACTTC. Amino acid sequence: CASSSHAGAGSYEQYF.

This rearrangement joins TRBV19 to TRBJ2-1, with D perhaps matching TRBD1 (5 bases). Trimming shortened V by 8 bases and J by 3 bases, and 5 bases separated the two germline ends. Germline-derived CDR1 and CDR2 are LNHDA and SQIVND (reference sequence). This CDR3 has 11 amino acids. CDR3 region: CASQGYNEQFF. The CDR3 region has the DNA TGTGCCAGTCAGGGCTACAATGAGCAGTTCTTC.

This clone has just a few counts. V gene TRBV5-5 combines with J gene TRBJ1-1; D might be TRBD1 (5 bases). The CDR3 totals 15 residues. The V gene's germline CDR1 is SGHKS and CDR2 YYEKEE (reference sequence). Trimming left V 3 bases short and J 0 bases short, with 12 bases between. In DNA form, the CDR3 reads TGTGCCAGCAGCTCCCTAGCAGGGCTGAACACTGAAGCTTTCTTT. Its protein product is CASSSLAGLNTEAFF.

The chain is built from TRBV9 and TRBJ2-1, with 7 bases that match TRBD2. The length of the CDR3 is 17 residues. The germline V gene has CDR1 SGDLS and CDR2 YYNGEE. J gave up 5 bases and V 4 bases, and 15 bases lay outside the gene matches. The chain's CDR3 is CASSRKSGSGAHNEQFF. The DNA of the CDR3 is TGTGCCAGCAGCCGTAAGTCCGGAAGCGGGGCGCACAATGAGCAGTTCTTC.

The chain is built from TRBV28 and TRBJ1-3; D not certain. V was clipped by 5 bases and J by 0 bases, with 11 bases between them. The V gene's germline CDR1 is MDHEN and CDR2 SYDVKM. The CDR3 consists of 15 residues. The CDR3 region has the DNA TGTGCCAGCAGTAGTATCAGGCACTCTGGAAACACCATATATTTT. Its translation is CASSSIRHSGNTIYF.

The V gene is TRBV21-1, the J gene TRBJ2-4. TRBV21-1 is classified as a pseudogene. The CDR3 is 17 amino acids. The DNA for the CDR3 is TGTGCCAGCAGGGGTTATTTAGCTACAGCAAGAAAAAACATTCAGTACTTC. It yields the protein CASRGYLATARKNIQYF.

CDR3 protein: CASSTASGGAYTDTQYF. For the CDR3, the DNA is TGCGCCAGCAGCACCGCCAGCGGGGGGGCTTACACAGATACGCAGTATTTT. The genes are TRBV5-1 and TRBJ2-3; 10 positions agree with TRBD2. CDR3 length: 17 residues. J lost 2 bases, V lost 4 bases, and 10 bases had no gene match. The germline V gene encodes CDR1 SGHRS and CDR2 YFSETQ.

This clone appeared once. The chain has TRBV11-2 and TRBJ1-2; D gene unclear. Trimming removed 5 bases at V and 4 bases at J, with 8 bases between. This CDR3 region has 12 residues. Germline CDR1 SGHAT, CDR2 FQNNGV. The CDR3 spells CASSGGIYGYTF. CDR3 DNA: TGTGCCAGCAGCGGCGGAATCTATGGCTACACCTTC.